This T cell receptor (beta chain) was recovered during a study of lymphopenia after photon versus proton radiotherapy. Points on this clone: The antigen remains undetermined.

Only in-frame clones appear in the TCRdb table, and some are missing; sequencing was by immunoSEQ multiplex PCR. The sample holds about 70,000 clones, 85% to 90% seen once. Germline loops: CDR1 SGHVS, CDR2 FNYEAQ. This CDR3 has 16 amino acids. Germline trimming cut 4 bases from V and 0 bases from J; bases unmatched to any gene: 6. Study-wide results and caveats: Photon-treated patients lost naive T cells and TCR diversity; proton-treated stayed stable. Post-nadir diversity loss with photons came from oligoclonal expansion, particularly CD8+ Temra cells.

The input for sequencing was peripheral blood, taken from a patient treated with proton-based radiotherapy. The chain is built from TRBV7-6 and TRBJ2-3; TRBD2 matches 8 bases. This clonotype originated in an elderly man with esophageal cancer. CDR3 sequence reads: CASSYNSGASTDTQYF. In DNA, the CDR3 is TGTGCCAGCAGCTATAATAGCGGGGCCAGCACAGATACGCAGTATTTT.